This TCR beta chain came from a study of beta chain features in type 1 diabetes. Points from the study as a whole: Among all four CD4+ subsets, Type 1 diabetes patients had TCRB CDR3s that were moderately but significantly shorter. Insertion counts at VDJ junctions were lower in type 1 diabetes patients, who also showed more deletions there.

Isolated RNA was reverse transcribed in full, so expressed TCRB transcripts were sequenced. Samples of naive, central memory and regulatory T cells yielded a mean of around 3.4 million reads. Clones were sequenced by immunoSEQ multiplex PCR, and TCRdb holds only the in-frame ones, with some missing. Among 300,000 to 350,000 clones, 8% were seen once, and the ten largest hold less than 0.45%. CDR3 length: 16 residues. The V segment lost 5 bases and the J segment 4 bases; nucleotides outside the gene matches: 4. CDR1 is SGHTA and CDR2 is FQGNSA in the germline V gene. CD4+ cells of the naive, central memory, regulatory and stem cell-like memory types were sorted via CD45RO/CCR7/CD25/CD127/CD95/CD27. This clone was seen at least ten times. Its antigen is as yet unknown. Other nucleotide sequences in the sample specify the same CDR3.

Sequences were obtained from central memory CD4+ T cells from blood. The J gene is TRBJ2-1, the V gene TRBV7-2, with 14 bases lining up with TRBD2. This sequence originates from a woman aged 18-30 years in good health. The chain's CDR3 is CASSPGLAGAYNEQFF. In DNA, the CDR3 is TGTGCCAGCAGCCCGGGACTAGCGGGAGCTTACAATGAGCAGTTCTTC.